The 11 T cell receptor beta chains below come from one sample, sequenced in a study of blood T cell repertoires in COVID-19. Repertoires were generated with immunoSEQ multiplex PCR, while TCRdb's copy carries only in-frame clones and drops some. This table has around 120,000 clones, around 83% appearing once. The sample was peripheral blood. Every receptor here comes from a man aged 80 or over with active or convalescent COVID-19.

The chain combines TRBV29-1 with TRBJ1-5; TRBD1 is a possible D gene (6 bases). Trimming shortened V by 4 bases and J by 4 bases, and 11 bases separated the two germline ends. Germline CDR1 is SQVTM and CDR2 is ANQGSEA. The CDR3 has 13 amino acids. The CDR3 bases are TGCAGCGTTGGGGGGGGGCAAAATCAGCCCCAGCATTTT. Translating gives CSVGGGQNQPQHF.

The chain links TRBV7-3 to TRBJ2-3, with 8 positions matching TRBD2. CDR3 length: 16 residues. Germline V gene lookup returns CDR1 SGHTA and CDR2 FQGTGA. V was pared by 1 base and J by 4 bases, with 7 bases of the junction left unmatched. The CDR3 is CASSLITSGGSDTQYF. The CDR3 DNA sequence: TGTGCCAGCAGCTTAATCACTAGCGGTGGCTCAGATACGCAGTATTTT.

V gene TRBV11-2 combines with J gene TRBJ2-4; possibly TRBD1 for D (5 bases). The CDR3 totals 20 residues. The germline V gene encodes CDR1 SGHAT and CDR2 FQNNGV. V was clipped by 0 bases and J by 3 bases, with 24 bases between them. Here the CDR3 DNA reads TGTGCCAGCAGCTTAGATTACCTCGGCAGGGTTGAATGGGTCAAAAACATTCAGTACTTC. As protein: CASSLDYLGRVEWVKNIQYF.

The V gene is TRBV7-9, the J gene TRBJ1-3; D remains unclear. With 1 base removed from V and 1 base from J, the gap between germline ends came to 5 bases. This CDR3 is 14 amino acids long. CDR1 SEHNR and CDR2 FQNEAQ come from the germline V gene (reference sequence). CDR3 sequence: CASSLGLSGNTIYF. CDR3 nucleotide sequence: TGTGCCAGCAGCTTAGGGCTTTCTGGAAACACCATATATTTT.

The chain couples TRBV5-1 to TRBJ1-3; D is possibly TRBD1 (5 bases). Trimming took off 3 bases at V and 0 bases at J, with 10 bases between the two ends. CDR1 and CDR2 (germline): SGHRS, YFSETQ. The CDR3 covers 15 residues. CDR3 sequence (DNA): TGCGCCAGCAGCTGGGAGGGGAACTCTGGAAACACCATATATTTT. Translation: CASSWEGNSGNTIYF. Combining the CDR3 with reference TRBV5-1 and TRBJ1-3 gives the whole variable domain KAGVTQTPRYLIKTRGQQVTLSCSPISGHRSVSWYQQTPGQGLQFLFEYFSETQRNKGNFPGRFSGRQFSNSRSEMNVSTLELGDSALYLCASSWEGNSGNTIYFGEGSWLTVV.

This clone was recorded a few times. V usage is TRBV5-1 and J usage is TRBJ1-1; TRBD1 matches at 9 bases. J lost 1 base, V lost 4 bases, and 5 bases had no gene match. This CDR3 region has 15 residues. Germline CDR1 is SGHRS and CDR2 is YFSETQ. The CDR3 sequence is CASSADRGGNTEAFF. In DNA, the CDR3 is TGCGCCAGCAGCGCGGACAGGGGAGGGAACACTGAAGCTTTCTTT.

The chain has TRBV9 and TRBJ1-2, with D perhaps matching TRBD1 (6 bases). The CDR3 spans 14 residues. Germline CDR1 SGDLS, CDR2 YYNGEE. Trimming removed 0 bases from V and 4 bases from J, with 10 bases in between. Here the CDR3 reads CASSVDGQFYGYTF. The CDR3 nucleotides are TGTGCCAGCAGCGTAGACGGACAGTTCTATGGCTACACCTTC.

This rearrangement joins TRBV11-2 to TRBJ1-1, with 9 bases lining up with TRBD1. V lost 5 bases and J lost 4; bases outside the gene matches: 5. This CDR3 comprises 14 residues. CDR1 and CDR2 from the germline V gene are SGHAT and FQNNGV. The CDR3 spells CASSQTGGVTEAFF. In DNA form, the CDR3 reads TGTGCCAGCAGCCAAACAGGGGGCGTCACTGAAGCTTTCTTT.

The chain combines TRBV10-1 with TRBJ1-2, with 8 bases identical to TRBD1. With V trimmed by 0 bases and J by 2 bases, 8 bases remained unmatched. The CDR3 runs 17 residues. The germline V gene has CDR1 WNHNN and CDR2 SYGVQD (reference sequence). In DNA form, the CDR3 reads TGCGCCAGCAGTGAGTCTGGCAGGGGGCAGGGAAACTATGGCTACACCTTC. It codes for CASSESGRGQGNYGYTF.

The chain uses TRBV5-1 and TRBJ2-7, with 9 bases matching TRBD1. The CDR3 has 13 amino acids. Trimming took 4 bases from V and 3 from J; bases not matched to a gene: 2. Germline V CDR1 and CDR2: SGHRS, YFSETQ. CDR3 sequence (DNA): TGCGCCAGCAGCGAGACAGGGGGCTACGAGCAGTACTTC. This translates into CASSETGGYEQYF.

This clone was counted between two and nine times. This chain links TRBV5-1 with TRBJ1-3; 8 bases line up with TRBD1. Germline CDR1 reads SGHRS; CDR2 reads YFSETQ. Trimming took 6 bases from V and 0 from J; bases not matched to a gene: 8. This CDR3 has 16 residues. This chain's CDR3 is CASNEGQGFSGNTIYF. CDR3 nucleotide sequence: TGCGCCAGCAACGAAGGACAGGGCTTCTCTGGAAACACCATATATTTT.